This T cell receptor beta chain was documented in a study of T cell repertoires in cytomegalovirus infection. TCRdb recomputed calls from the reads with MiXCR, one row per CDR3 protein. This repertoire shows more than 650,000 distinct CDR3 sequences, 35% found once; its top ten account for around 2.6%. Between the trimmed V and J ends, which lost 1 base and 0 bases, there was a span of 8 bases. The CDR3 is 15 amino acids. The germline gives CDR1 KGHSH, CDR2 LQKENI. This clonotype originated in a human donor in good health (CMV status not recorded). Some clones in this sample may be carry-over from other donors' samples. The source material was PBMCs. The chain links TRBV18 to TRBJ2-3, with D tentatively TRBD1 (6 bases). DNA of the CDR3: TGTGCCAGCTCACCACGGGGGCAAAGCACAGATACGCAGTATTTT. Its protein is CASSPRGQSTDTQYF. The entire variable domain, with the rest obtained from reference TRBV18 and TRBJ2-3, is as follows: NAGVMQNPRHLVRRRGQEARLRCSPMKGHSHVYWYRQLPEEGLKFMVYLQKENIIDESGMPKERFSAEFPKEGPSILRIQQVVRGDSAAYFCASSPRGQSTDTQYFGPGTRLTVL.